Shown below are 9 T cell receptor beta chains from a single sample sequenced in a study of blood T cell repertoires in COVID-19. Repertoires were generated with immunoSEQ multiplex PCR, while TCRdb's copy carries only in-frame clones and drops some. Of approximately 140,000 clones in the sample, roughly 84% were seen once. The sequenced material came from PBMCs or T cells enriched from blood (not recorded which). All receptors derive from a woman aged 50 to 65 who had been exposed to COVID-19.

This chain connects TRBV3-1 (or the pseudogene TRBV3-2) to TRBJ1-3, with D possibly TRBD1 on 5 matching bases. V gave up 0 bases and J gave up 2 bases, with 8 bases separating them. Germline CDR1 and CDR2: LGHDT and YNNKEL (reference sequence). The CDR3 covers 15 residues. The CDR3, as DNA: TGTGCCAGCAGCCAAGATGGCAGGGCTGGAAACACCATATATTTT. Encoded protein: CASSQDGRAGNTIYF.

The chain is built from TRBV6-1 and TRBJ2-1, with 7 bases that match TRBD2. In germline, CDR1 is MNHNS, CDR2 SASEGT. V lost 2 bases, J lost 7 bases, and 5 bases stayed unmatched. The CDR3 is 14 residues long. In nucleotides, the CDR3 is TGTGCCAGCAGTGAAAAAGGGGAGGGGAATGAGCAGTTCTTC. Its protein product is CASSEKGEGNEQFF.

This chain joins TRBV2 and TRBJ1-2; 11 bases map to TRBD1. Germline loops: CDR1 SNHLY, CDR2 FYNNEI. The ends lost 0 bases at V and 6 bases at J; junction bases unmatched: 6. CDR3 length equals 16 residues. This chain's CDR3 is CASSEARTGGVDGYTF. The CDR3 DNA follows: TGTGCCAGCAGTGAAGCGAGGACAGGGGGCGTGGATGGCTACACCTTC.

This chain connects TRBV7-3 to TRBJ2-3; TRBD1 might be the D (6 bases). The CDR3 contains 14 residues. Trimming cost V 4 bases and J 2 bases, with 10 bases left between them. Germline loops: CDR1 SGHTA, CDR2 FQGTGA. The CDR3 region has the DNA TGTGCCAGCAGCTCCACAGGGACCACAGATACGCAGTATTTT. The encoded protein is CASSSTGTTDTQYF.

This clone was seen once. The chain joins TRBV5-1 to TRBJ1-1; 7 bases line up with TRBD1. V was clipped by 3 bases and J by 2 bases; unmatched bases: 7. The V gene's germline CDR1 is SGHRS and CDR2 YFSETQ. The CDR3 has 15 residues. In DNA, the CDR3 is TGCGCCAGCAGCTCTACCACAGGGGCCAACACTGAAGCTTTCTTT. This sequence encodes CASSSTTGANTEAFF.

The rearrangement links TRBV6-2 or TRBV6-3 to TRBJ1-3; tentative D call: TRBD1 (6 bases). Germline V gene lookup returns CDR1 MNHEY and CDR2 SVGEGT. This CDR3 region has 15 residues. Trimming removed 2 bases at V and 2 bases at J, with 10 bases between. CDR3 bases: TGTGCCAGCAGTTACCCCCGGACAGCTGGAAACACCATATATTTT. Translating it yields CASSYPRTAGNTIYF.

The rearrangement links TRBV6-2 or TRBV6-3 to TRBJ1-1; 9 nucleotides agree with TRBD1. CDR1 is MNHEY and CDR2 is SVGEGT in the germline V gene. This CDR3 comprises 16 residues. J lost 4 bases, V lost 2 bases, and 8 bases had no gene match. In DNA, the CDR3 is TGTGCCAGCAGTTACCCCCGGGACAGGGTTCGCACTGAAGCTTTCTTT. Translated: CASSYPRDRVRTEAFF.

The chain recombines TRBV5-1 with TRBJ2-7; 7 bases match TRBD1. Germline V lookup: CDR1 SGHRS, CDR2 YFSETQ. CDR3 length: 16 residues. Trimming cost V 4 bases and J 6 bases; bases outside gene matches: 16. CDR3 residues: CASSLTSAGGVGEQYF. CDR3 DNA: TGCGCCAGCAGCCTTACGTCGGCAGGGGGTGTGGGCGAGCAGTACTTC.

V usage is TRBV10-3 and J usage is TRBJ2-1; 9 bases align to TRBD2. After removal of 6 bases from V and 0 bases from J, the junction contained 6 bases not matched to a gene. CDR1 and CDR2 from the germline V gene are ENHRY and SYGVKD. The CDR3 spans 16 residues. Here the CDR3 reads CAIRESGGSSYNEQFF. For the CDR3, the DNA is TGTGCCATCAGGGAAAGCGGGGGGAGCTCCTACAATGAGCAGTTCTTC.